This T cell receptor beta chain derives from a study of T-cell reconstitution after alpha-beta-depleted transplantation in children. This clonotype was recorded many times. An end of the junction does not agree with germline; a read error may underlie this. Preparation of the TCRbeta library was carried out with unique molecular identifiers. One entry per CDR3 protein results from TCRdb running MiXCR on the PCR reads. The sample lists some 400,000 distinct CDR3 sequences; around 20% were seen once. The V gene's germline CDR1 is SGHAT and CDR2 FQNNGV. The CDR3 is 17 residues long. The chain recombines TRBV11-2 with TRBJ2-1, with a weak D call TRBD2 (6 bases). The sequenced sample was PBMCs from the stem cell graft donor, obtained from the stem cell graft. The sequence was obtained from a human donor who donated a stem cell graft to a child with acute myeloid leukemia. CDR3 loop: CASSLEVGLAPYNEQFF. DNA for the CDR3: TGTGCCAGCAGCCTAGAGGTGGGTCTAGCGCCCTACAATGAGCAGTTCTTC. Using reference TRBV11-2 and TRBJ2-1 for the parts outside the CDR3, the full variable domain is EAGVAQSPRYKIIEKRQSVAFWCNPISGHATLYWYQQILGQGPKLLIQFQNNGVVDDSQLPKDRFSAERLKGVDSTLKIQPAKLEDSAVYLCASSLEVGLAPYNEQFFGPGTRLTVL.